These 16 T cell receptor beta chains were sequenced from one sample in a study of response to subunit inactivated influenza vaccine. MiXCR was run by TCRdb on the RT-PCR reads, yielding one entry per CDR3 protein. The sample carries some 520,000 distinct CDR3 sequences, approximately 17% recorded once. The sequenced sample was CD4+ T cells sorted from PBMCs, obtained around 25 months after vaccination. Every receptor here comes from a man between 50 and 69 years old who received an inactivated influenza vaccine.

This clonotype came up a few times. The CDR3 reads CSAFSGREENEQFF. The CDR3 bases are TGCAGTGCATTTAGCGGGAGGGAGGAAAATGAGCAGTTCTTC. V usage is TRBV20-1 and J usage is TRBJ2-1; 11 bases agree with TRBD2. This CDR3 contains 14 residues. Germline lookup yields CDR1 DFQATT and CDR2 SNEGSKA (reference sequence). V was clipped by 6 bases and J by 7 bases; unmatched bases: 8.

This clonotype was seen more than once but under ten times. The chain uses TRBV7-8 and TRBJ2-7; 13 bases agree with TRBD2. CDR1 is SGHVS, CDR2 FQNEAQ, per germline. The CDR3 has 14 amino acids. V gave up 5 bases and J gave up 5 bases; unmatched junction bases: 3. The CDR3 spells CASSRTSGSHEQYF. The CDR3 nucleotides read TGTGCCAGCAGCCGGACTAGCGGGAGCCACGAGCAGTACTTC.

V is TRBV20-1 and J is TRBJ1-4; 10 bases map to TRBD1. Germline V gene sequence: CDR1 DFQATT, CDR2 SNEGSKA (reference sequence). The CDR3 totals 13 residues. V was pared by 6 bases and J by 7 bases, with 5 bases of the junction left unmatched. The CDR3: CSAIRDRGEKLFF. CDR3 bases: TGCAGTGCAATCCGGGACAGGGGTGAAAAACTGTTTTTT.

In its sample, this clonotype was seen many times. The chain recombines TRBV3-1 with TRBJ2-5; 7 bases line up with TRBD1. The junction had 7 bases not matched to a gene; V was cut back by 6 bases and J by 12 bases. This CDR3 has 11 amino acids. Germline-derived CDR1 and CDR2 are LGHDT and YNNKEL (reference sequence). CDR3 residues: CASSSGTAKYF. In DNA form, the CDR3 reads TGTGCCAGCAGTTCTGGGACAGCGAAGTACTTC.

V usage is TRBV10-2 and J usage is TRBJ2-5, with 8 bases that match TRBD1. Germline V lookup: CDR1 WSHSY, CDR2 SAAADI. The trim removed 4 bases at V and 7 bases at J, leaving 5 bases unmatched. CDR3 length: 13 residues. CDR3 nucleotide sequence: TGCGCCAGCAGTGGAGGACAGGGCTTGACCCAGTACTTC. Its translation: CASSGGQGLTQYF.

The sample holds a few counts of this clonotype. V and J are TRBV20-1 and TRBJ2-1; 9 nucleotides align to TRBD1. Germline CDR1 DFQATT, CDR2 SNEGSKA (reference sequence). With V trimmed by 2 bases and J by 9 bases, 5 bases remained unmatched. The CDR3 runs 13 residues. The DNA for the CDR3 is TGCAGTGCTAGAACAGGGGGCATTGGTGAGCAGTTCTTC. Amino acids: CSARTGGIGEQFF.

This clonotype was counted between two and nine times. The chain combines TRBV4-3 with TRBJ1-6, with D unresolved. Germline V gene data show CDR1 as LGHNA and CDR2 as YSLEER. V gave up 1 base and J gave up 4 bases, with 8 bases separating them. This CDR3 is built from 15 residues. CDR3 residues: CASSQVSQYNSPLHF. In DNA, the CDR3 is TGCGCCAGCAGCCAAGTGAGTCAGTATAATTCACCCCTCCACTTT.

This clonotype was seen a single time. The chain recombines TRBV12-3 or TRBV12-4 with TRBJ2-1; TRBD2 matches 8 bases. This CDR3 contains 19 residues. The J segment lost 0 bases and the V segment lost 6 bases, leaving 16 bases of the junction unmatched. This chain's CDR3 is CASSPRGAGELSSYNEQFF. For the CDR3, the DNA is TGTGCCAGCAGCCCCCGGGGAGCGGGAGAATTGAGCTCCTACAATGAGCAGTTCTTC.

This clonotype was detected only a few times. The chain's CDR3 is CASSPPQGRSSYEQYF. The DNA for the CDR3 is TGTGCCAGCTCACCCCCGCAGGGTAGGAGTTCCTACGAGCAGTACTTC. The J gene is TRBJ2-7, the V gene TRBV18, with a possible D match to TRBD1 (5 bases). V lost 3 bases, J lost 1 base, and 16 bases lay in between. Germline values: CDR1 KGHSH, CDR2 LQKENI. The CDR3 consists of 16 residues.

In this sample, this clonotype turned up a few times. V gene TRBV20-1 combines with J gene TRBJ1-1, with D possibly matching TRBD1 (6 bases). This CDR3 comprises 13 residues. The V gene lost 1 base and the J gene lost 6 bases, with 12 bases spanning the gap. The germline V gene has CDR1 DFQATT and CDR2 SNEGSKA (reference sequence). CDR3 residues: CSARANGQSEAFF. The CDR3, as DNA: TGCAGTGCTAGAGCCAATGGACAGTCTGAAGCTTTCTTT.

The genes are TRBV29-1 and TRBJ2-7; 10 bases agree with TRBD2. CDR1 and CDR2 (germline): SQVTM, ANQGSEA. V trimming: 4 bases; J trimming: 0 bases; junction bases outside the gene matches: 3. The CDR3 runs to 14 residues. CDR3 nucleotides: TGCAGCGTTGCTTCTAGCGGGGGCTCCTACGAGCAGTACTTC. Translation gives CSVASSGGSYEQYF.

The chain combines TRBV10-2 with TRBJ1-5; D ambiguous. The CDR3 extends over 13 amino acids. V lost 6 bases and J 0 bases, leaving 6 bases between the germline ends. Germline V gene sequence: CDR1 WSHSY, CDR2 SAAADI. This CDR3 is CASRDNSNQPQHF. The DNA for the CDR3 is TGCGCCAGCAGGGATAATAGCAATCAGCCCCAGCATTTT.

The chain is built from TRBV12-3 or TRBV12-4 and TRBJ2-1, with D perhaps given as TRBD1 or TRBD2 (6 bases each). The CDR3 contains 17 residues. V lost 6 bases and J 6 bases, leaving 24 bases between the germline ends. This CDR3 is CASSPLGGLVLGNEQFF. The CDR3 DNA sequence: TGTGCCAGCAGCCCCCTGGGGGGCCTGGTCCTAGGCAATGAGCAGTTCTTC.

The genes are TRBV4-3 and TRBJ2-7, with D unclear. The V gene's germline CDR1 is LGHNA and CDR2 YSLEER. Trimming stripped 0 bases from V and 3 bases from J, with 12 bases between. The CDR3 totals 15 residues. For the CDR3, the DNA is TGCGCCAGCAGCCAAGATTTTGGCAGCGTCTACGAGCAGTACTTC. This gives the protein CASSQDFGSVYEQYF.

The genes are TRBV6-2 or TRBV6-3 and TRBJ2-1; 14 positions agree with TRBD2. This CDR3 region has 19 residues. With 4 bases clipped from V and 9 bases from J, the junction kept 17 bases outside the gene matches. Germline V gene sequence: CDR1 MNHEY, CDR2 SVGEGT. The CDR3 sequence is CASSFAKPGLAGVSSEQFF. CDR3 DNA: TGTGCCAGCAGTTTTGCCAAACCGGGACTAGCGGGAGTCTCTAGTGAGCAGTTCTTC.

A few counts support this clonotype. The chain has TRBV20-1 and TRBJ2-1, with 11 bases fitting TRBD2. V trimming: 3 bases; J trimming: 0 bases; junction bases outside the gene matches: 7. The germline V gene encodes CDR1 DFQATT and CDR2 SNEGSKA (reference sequence). The CDR3 is made up of 17 amino acids. CDR3 nucleotide sequence: TGCAGTGCTAGGGCTAGCGGGAGGATCAGCTCCTACAATGAGCAGTTCTTC. Its protein is CSARASGRISSYNEQFF.